This T cell receptor beta chain stems from a study of blood T cell repertoires in COVID-19. Study information: Samples came from the United States, Italy and Spain, spanning acute and convalescent COVID-19. T cells, B-cell-depleted T cells, or PBMCs provided the cDNA or gDNA that served as material.

Germline V CDR1 and CDR2: SEHNR, FQNEAQ (reference sequence). Losses at the gene ends were 3 bases for V and 4 bases for J; bases not matched to a gene: 3. The CDR3 runs to 14 residues. In the authors' workflow: From reference gene primer amplification, estimates of nucleated cell counts were derived. Measured with immunoSEQ multiplex PCR; TCRdb has only the in-frame clones, and not every one. V and J calls plus clone size are reproduced from that table; the DNA served to infer D and trimming. Counted here are 360,000 or so clones, 90% occurring once; the ten biggest clones make up 6.5% to 7%. The material sequenced was peripheral blood. This sequence was found in a man younger than 30 with active or convalescent COVID-19. The rearrangement uses TRBV7-9 and TRBJ1-1, with TRBD1 identical over 9 bases. The CDR3 nucleotides are TGTGCCAGCAGCTTTACGACAGGGGGCACTGAAGCTTTCTTT. It specifies CASSFTTGGTEAFF. Full variable domain (outside the CDR3, taken from reference TRBV7-9 and TRBJ1-1): DTGVSQNPRHKITKRGQNVTFRCDPISEHNRLYWYRQTLGQGPEFLTYFQNEAQLEKSRLLSDRFSAERPKGSFSTLEIQRTEQGDSAMYLCASSFTTGGTEAFFGQGTRLTVV.